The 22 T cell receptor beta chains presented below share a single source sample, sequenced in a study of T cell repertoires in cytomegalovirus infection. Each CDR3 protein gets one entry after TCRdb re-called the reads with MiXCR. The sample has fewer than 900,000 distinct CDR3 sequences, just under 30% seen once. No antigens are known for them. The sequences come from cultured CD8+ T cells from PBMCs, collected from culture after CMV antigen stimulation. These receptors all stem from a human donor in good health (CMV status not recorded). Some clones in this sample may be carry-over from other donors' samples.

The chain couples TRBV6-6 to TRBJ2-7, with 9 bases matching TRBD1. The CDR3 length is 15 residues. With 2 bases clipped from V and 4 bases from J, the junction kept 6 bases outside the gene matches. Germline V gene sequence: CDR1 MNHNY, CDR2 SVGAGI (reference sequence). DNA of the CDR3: TGTGCCAGCAGTTACAAGTCACAGGGGGCATACGAGCAGTACTTC. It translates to CASSYKSQGAYEQYF.

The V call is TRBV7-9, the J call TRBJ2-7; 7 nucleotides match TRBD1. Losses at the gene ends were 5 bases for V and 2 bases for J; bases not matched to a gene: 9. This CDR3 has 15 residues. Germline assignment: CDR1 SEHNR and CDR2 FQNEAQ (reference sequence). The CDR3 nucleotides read TGTGCCAGCAGCGCGTCGGGGACAGCACCCTACGAGCAGTACGTC. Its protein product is CASSASGTAPYEQYV.

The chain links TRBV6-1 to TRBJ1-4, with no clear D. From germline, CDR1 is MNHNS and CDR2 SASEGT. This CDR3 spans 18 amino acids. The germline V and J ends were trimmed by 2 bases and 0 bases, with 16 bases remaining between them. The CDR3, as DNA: TGTGCCAGCAGTGAATATTCCTGGCAGATTGCAACTAATGAAAAACTGTTTTTT. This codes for CASSEYSWQIATNEKLFF.

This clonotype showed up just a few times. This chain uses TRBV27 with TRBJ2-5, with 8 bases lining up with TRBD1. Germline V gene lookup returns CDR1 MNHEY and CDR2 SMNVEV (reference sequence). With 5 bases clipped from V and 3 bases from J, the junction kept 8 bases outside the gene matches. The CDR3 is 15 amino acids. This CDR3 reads CASSVLGTGEETQYF. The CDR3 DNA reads TGTGCCAGCAGTGTGCTTGGGACAGGAGAAGAGACCCAGTACTTC.

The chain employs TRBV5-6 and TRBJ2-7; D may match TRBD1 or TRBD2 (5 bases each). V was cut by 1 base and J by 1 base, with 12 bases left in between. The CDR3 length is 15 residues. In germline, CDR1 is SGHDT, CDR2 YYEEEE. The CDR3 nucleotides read TGTGCCAGCAGCTTGCCCCGGGACGGTTCCTACGAGCAGTACTTC. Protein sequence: CASSLPRDGSYEQYF.

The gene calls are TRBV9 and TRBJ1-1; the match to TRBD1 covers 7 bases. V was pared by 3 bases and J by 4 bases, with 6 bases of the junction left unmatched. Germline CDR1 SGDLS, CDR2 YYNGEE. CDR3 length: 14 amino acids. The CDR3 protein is CASSARTGFTEAFF. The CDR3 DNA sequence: TGTGCCAGCAGCGCCCGGACAGGATTCACTGAAGCTTTCTTT. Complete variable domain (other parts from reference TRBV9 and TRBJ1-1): DSGVTQTPKHLITATGQRVTLRCSPRSGDLSVYWYQQSLDQGLQFLIQYYNGEERAKGNILERFSAQQFPDLHSELNLSSLELGDSALYFCASSARTGFTEAFFGQGTRLTVV.

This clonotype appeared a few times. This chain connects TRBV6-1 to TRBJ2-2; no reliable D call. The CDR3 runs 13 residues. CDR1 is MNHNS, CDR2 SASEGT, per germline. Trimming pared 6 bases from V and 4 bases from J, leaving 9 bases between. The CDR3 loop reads CASSRMGTGELFF. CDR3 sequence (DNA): TGTGCCAGCAGCCGAATGGGCACCGGGGAGCTGTTTTTT.

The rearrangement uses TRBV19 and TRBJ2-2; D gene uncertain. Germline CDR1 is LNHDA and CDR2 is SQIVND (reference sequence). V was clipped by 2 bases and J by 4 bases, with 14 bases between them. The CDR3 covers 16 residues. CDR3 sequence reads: CASSIFGAMGTGELFF. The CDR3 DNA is TGTGCCAGTAGTATATTTGGCGCCATGGGCACCGGGGAGCTGTTTTTT.

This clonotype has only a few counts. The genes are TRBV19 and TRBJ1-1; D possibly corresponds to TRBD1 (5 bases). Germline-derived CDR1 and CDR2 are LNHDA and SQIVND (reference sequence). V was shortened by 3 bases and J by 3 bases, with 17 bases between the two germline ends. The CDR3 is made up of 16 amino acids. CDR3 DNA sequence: TGTGCCAGTAGTATCCGGACACGGGGAACGGACACTGAAGCTTTCTTT. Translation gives CASSIRTRGTDTEAFF.

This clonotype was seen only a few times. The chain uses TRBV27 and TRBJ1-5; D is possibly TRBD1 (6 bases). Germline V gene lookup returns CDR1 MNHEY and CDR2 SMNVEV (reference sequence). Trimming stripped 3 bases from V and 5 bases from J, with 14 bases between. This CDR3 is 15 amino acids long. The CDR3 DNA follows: TGTGCCAGCAGTTTCCTCGGACAGCGGGATCAGCCCCAGCATTTT. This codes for CASSFLGQRDQPQHF.

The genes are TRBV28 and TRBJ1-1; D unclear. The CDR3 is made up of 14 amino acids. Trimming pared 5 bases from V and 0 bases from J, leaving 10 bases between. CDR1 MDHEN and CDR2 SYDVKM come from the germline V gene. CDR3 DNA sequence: TGTGCCAGCAGTGCAGTGGATATGAACACTGAAGCTTTCTTT. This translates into CASSAVDMNTEAFF.

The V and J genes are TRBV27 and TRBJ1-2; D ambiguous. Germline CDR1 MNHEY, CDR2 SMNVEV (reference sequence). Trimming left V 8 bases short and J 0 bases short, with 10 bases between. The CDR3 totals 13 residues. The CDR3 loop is CASRAESNYGYTF. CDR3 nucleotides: TGTGCCAGCCGGGCAGAATCTAACTATGGCTACACCTTC.

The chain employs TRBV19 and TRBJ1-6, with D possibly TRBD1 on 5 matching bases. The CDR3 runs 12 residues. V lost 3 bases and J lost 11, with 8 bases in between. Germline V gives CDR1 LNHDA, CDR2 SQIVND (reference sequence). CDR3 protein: CASSMEGTPLHF. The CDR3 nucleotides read TGTGCCAGTAGTATGGAGGGGACACCCCTCCACTTT.

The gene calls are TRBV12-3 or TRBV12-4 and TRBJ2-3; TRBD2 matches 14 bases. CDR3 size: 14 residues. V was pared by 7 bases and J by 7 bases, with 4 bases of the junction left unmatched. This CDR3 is CASKTSGGAYTQYF. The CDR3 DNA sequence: TGTGCCAGCAAGACTAGCGGGGGGGCTTATACGCAGTATTTT.

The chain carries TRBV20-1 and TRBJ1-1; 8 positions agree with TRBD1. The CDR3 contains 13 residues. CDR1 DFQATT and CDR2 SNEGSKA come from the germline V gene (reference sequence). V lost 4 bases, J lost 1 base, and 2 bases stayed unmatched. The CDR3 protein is CSANRGRNTEAFF. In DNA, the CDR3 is TGCAGTGCTAACAGGGGGAGGAACACTGAAGCTTTCTTT.

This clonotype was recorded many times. CDR3 loop: CASSLGAEYQETQYF. The CDR3 coding sequence is TGTGCCAGCAGCTTAGGCGCGGAGTACCAAGAGACCCAGTACTTC. V gene TRBV7-6 combines with J gene TRBJ2-5; D is undetermined. Germline-derived CDR1 and CDR2 are SGHVS and FNYEAQ. Trimming pared 1 base from V and 0 bases from J, leaving 9 bases between. This CDR3 is 15 amino acids long.

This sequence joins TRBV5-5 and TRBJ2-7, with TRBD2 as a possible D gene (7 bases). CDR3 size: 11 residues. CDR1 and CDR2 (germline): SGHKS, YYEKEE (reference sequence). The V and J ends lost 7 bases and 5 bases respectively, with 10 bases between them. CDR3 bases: TGTGCCAGCGAGGGGGGGAACGAGCAGTACTTC. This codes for CASEGGNEQYF.

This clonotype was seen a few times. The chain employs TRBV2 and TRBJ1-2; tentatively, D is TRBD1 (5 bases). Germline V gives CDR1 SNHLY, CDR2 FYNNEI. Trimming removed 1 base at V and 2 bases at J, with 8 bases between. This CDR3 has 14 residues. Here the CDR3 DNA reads TGTGCCAGCAGTGAAGTGTCAGGGAACTATGGCTACACCTTC. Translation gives CASSEVSGNYGYTF.

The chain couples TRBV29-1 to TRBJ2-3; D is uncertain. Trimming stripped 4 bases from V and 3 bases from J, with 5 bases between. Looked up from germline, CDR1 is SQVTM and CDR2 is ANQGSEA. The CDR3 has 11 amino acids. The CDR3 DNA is TGCAGCGTTGCCCAGACAGATACGCAGTATTTT. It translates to CSVAQTDTQYF.

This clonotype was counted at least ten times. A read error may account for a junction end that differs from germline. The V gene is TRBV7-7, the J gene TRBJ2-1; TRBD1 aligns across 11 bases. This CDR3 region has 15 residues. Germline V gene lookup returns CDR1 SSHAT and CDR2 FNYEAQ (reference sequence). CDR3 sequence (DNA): TGTGCTAGCAGCTCCCGGACAGGGGGCATCGATGAGCAGTTCTTC. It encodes CASSSRTGGIDEQFF.

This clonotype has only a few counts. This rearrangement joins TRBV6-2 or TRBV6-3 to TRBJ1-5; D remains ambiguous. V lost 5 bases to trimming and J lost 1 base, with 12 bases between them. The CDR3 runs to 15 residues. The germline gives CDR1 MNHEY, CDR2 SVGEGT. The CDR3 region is CASSRHRVSNQPQHF. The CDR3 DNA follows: TGTGCCAGCAGTAGGCACAGAGTGAGCAATCAGCCCCAGCATTTT.

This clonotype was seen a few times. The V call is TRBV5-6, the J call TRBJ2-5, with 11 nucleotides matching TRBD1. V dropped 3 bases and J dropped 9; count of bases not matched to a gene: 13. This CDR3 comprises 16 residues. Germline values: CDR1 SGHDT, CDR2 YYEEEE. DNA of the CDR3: TGTGCCAGCAGCTCCATCGGACAGGGGGCCTTGGGGTCCCAGTACTTC. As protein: CASSSIGQGALGSQYF. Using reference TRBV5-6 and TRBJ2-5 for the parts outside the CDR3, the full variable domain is DAGVTQSPTHLIKTRGQQVTLRCSPKSGHDTVSWYQQALGQGPQFIFQYYEEEERQRGNFPDRFSGHQFPNYSSELNVNALLLGDSALYLCASSSIGQGALGSQYFGPGTRLLVL.